One and the same sample provided the 24 T cell receptor beta chains below, sequenced in a study of neurological immune-mediated disorders. MiXCR was run by TCRdb on the 5' RACE reads, yielding one entry per CDR3 protein. Here the sample spans approximately 65,000 distinct CDR3 sequences, roughly 4.9% being singletons. The specimen sequenced was PBMCs. These receptors all come from a human donor with multiple sclerosis. The donor label of this sample is uncertain.

Points on this clonotype: A read error is possible here, since a much larger clone lies one base away. The chain combines TRBV6-6 with TRBJ2-7, with 8 bases fitting TRBD1. The V and J ends lost 6 bases and 7 bases, in that order; junction bases with no gene match: 11. CDR3 length: 14 residues. Germline lookup yields CDR1 MNHNY and CDR2 SVGAGI (reference sequence). CDR3 sequence (DNA): TGTGCCAGCAGAGGGGACAGGCCCCTTCGGGAGCAGTACTTC. Amino acids: CASRGDRPLREQYF.

The table lists this clonotype with many counts. J is TRBJ1-2 and V is TRBV5-1; D call uncertain. The germline V gene encodes CDR1 SGHRS and CDR2 YFSETQ. This CDR3 has 14 amino acids. The V end was cut by 0 bases, the J end by 4 bases, with 10 bases between. CDR3: CASSLGSGTYGYTF. The CDR3 DNA sequence: TGCGCCAGCAGCTTGGGGTCAGGTACCTATGGCTACACCTTC.

This clonotype has a count of ten or more. The chain is built from TRBV9 and TRBJ2-1; the match to TRBD1 covers 7 bases. Looked up from germline, CDR1 is SGDLS and CDR2 is YYNGEE. The CDR3 is 16 residues long. The ends lost 3 bases at V and 2 bases at J; junction bases unmatched: 8. CDR3 region: CASSAAQGLAYNEQFF. Written as DNA, the CDR3 is TGTGCCAGCAGCGCAGCACAGGGGTTAGCCTACAATGAGCAGTTCTTC.

This clonotype showed up just a few times. This chain connects TRBV6-5 to TRBJ1-3, with D maybe TRBD1 (5 bases). The CDR3 sequence is 16 residues long. Between the trimmed V and J ends, which lost 7 bases and 2 bases, there was a span of 18 bases. The germline V gene has CDR1 MNHEY and CDR2 SVGAGI. The DNA for the CDR3 is TGTGCCAGCACCCTACGGCGGGGGTCTCCTGGAAACACCATATATTTT. Translated, it gives CASTLRRGSPGNTIYF.

In this sample, this clonotype turned up many times. This chain connects TRBV7-2 to TRBJ2-1; D not resolved. Per the germline V gene, CDR1 is SGHTA and CDR2 is FQGNSA. V lost 5 bases to trimming and J lost 9 bases, with 8 bases between them. The CDR3 length is 11 residues. CDR3 DNA sequence: TGTGCCAGCAGCGTAAGGAGTGAGCAGTTCTTC. Its protein is CASSVRSEQFF.

This clonotype was detected ten times or more. This sequence joins TRBV5-1 and TRBJ1-1; perhaps TRBD1 as D (6 bases). The CDR3 sequence is 14 residues long. Trimming took 5 bases from V and 5 from J, leaving 16 bases between them. The germline V gene encodes CDR1 SGHRS and CDR2 YFSETQ. The CDR3 nucleotides are TGCGCCAGCAGATCGGGGCAGGGGACTACTGAAGCTTTCTTT. Protein sequence: CASRSGQGTTEAFF.

As DNA, the CDR3 is TGTGCCAGCAAGAGGGAACTGAACACCGGGGAGCTGTTTTTT. Translating it yields CASKRELNTGELFF. V is TRBV2 and J is TRBJ2-2, with a possible D match to TRBD2 (5 bases). CDR1 and CDR2 from the germline V gene are SNHLY and FYNNEI. Trimming stripped 7 bases from V and 1 base from J, with 10 bases between. This CDR3 spans 14 amino acids.

This clonotype showed up many times. The gene calls are TRBV6-5 and TRBJ1-3; a possible D gene is TRBD1 (5 bases). Trimming left V 0 bases short and J 3 bases short, with 9 bases between. The CDR3 has 15 residues. Germline-derived CDR1 and CDR2 are MNHEY and SVGAGI. CDR3 bases: TGTGCCAGCAGTTACTCGGCAGGGAGTGGAAACACCATATATTTT. It yields the protein CASSYSAGSGNTIYF.

This clonotype has at least ten counts. V and J are TRBV20-1 and TRBJ2-3, with D perhaps matching TRBD2 (6 bases). V lost 5 bases and J lost 1, with 13 bases in between. The length of the CDR3 is 14 residues. Germline lookup yields CDR1 DFQATT and CDR2 SNEGSKA (reference sequence). CDR3 loop: CSARSSGRTDTQYF. DNA for the CDR3: TGCAGTGCTCGGAGTAGCGGACGCACAGATACGCAGTATTTT.

This clonotype was counted ten times or more. This could be a read error, since a much larger clone is one nucleotide away. This chain connects TRBV5-1 to TRBJ2-1, with TRBD1 matching over 9 bases. The CDR3 totals 15 residues. Germline CDR1 SGHRS, CDR2 YFSETQ. Losses at the gene ends were 0 bases for V and 3 bases for J; bases not matched to a gene: 1. CDR3 sequence (DNA): TGCGCCAGCAGCTTGGGGGACAGGGACTACAATGAGCAGTTCTTC. Its protein is CASSLGDRDYNEQFF. The entire variable domain, with the rest obtained from reference TRBV5-1 and TRBJ2-1, is as follows: KAGVTQTPRYLIKTRGQQVTLSCSPISGHRSVSWYQQTPGQGLQFLFEYFSETQRNKGNFPGRFSGRQFSNSRSEMNVSTLELGDSALYLCASSLGDRDYNEQFFGPGTRLTVL.

This clonotype has a count of ten or more. This chain connects TRBV6-5 to TRBJ2-3; 7 bases match TRBD2. The CDR3 runs 14 residues. V gave up 0 bases and J gave up 3 bases; unmatched junction bases: 0. CDR1 is MNHEY and CDR2 is SVGAGI in the germline V gene. The CDR3: CASSYSGGTDTQYF. In DNA, the CDR3 is TGTGCCAGCAGTTACTCGGGGGGGACAGATACGCAGTATTTT.

At least ten counts were recorded for this clonotype. The rearrangement uses TRBV5-6 and TRBJ2-5, with 8 bases lining up with TRBD2. CDR1 is SGHDT, CDR2 YYEEEE, per germline. The CDR3 loop spans 17 amino acids. J gave up 1 base and V 0 bases, and 8 bases lay outside the gene matches. The CDR3 nucleotides are TGTGCCAGCAGCTTGGCCTCAAGGAGCGGGGGCCAAGAGACCCAGTACTTC. Its translation is CASSLASRSGGQETQYF.

This clonotype was recorded at least ten times. V gene TRBV7-2 combines with J gene TRBJ1-5, with TRBD1 as a possible D gene (5 bases). The CDR3 consists of 16 residues. Between the trimmed V and J ends, which lost 2 bases and 5 bases, there was a span of 16 bases. CDR1 and CDR2 from the germline V gene are SGHTA and FQGNSA. The CDR3 reads CASSLSRYRNDQPQHF. In nucleotides, the CDR3 is TGTGCCAGCAGCTTAAGCAGGTACAGGAACGATCAGCCCCAGCATTTT.

This clonotype was found many times. V gene TRBV4-1 combines with J gene TRBJ2-5; TRBD1 matches at 8 bases. V shed 2 bases, J shed 4 bases, and the junction held 6 bases outside the gene matches. The CDR3 is 15 amino acids. The germline V gene has CDR1 MGHRA and CDR2 YSYEKL. Here the CDR3 DNA reads TGCGCCAGCAGCCAACCGACAGGGGAAGGAGAGACCCAGTACTTC. Its translation: CASSQPTGEGETQYF.

This clonotype was observed many times. The CDR3 loop reads CASSLGENEQFF. The CDR3 DNA reads as TGTGCCAGCAGCTTAGGGGAAAATGAGCAGTTCTTC. The J gene is TRBJ2-1, the V gene TRBV11-2, with no clear D. Trimming left V 1 base short and J 7 bases short, with 5 bases between. Per the germline V gene, CDR1 is SGHAT and CDR2 is FQNNGV. The CDR3 loop spans 12 amino acids. Supplemented by reference TRBV11-2 and TRBJ2-1, the full variable domain reads EAGVAQSPRYKIIEKRQSVAFWCNPISGHATLYWYQQILGQGPKLLIQFQNNGVVDDSQLPKDRFSAERLKGVDSTLKIQPAKLEDSAVYLCASSLGENEQFFGPGTRLTVL.

The table lists this clonotype with many counts. The rearrangement uses TRBV28 and TRBJ2-4, with TRBD1 identical over 9 bases. The CDR3 contains 15 residues. V lost 6 bases and J lost 1; bases outside the gene matches: 4. The germline gives CDR1 MDHEN, CDR2 SYDVKM. CDR3 nucleotide sequence: TGTGCCAGCAGCCCACAGGGGGCGGCCAAAAACATTCAGTACTTC. The encoded protein is CASSPQGAAKNIQYF.

This clonotype was observed at least ten times. The chain uses TRBV5-1 and TRBJ1-1, with D unresolved. V lost 1 base and J lost 2, with 9 bases in between. Per germline, CDR1 SGHRS and CDR2 YFSETQ. CDR3 length equals 14 residues. In nucleotides, the CDR3 is TGCGCCAGCAGCTTGTCGCCGGGTAACACTGAAGCTTTCTTT. This gives the protein CASSLSPGNTEAFF.

In its sample, this clonotype was seen many times. CDR3 in amino acids: CASKAGTGANVLTF. CDR3 bases: TGCGCCAGCAAGGCAGGGACTGGGGCCAACGTCCTGACTTTC. The gene calls are TRBV5-1 and TRBJ2-6; tentatively, D is TRBD1 (5 bases). Germline V gene sequence: CDR1 SGHRS, CDR2 YFSETQ. The CDR3 length is 14 residues. V was trimmed by 6 bases and J by 2 bases, leaving 9 bases between them.

This clonotype was detected many times. The chain joins TRBV5-1 to TRBJ2-7; the match to TRBD1 covers 7 bases. The germline gives CDR1 SGHRS, CDR2 YFSETQ. The CDR3 extends over 14 amino acids. Trimming at V came to 4 bases and at J to 6 bases, leaving 10 bases not matched to a gene. CDR3 region: CASSDTGAFLEQYF. The CDR3 nucleotides are TGCGCCAGCAGCGACACAGGGGCCTTTCTCGAGCAGTACTTC.

This clonotype was counted ten times or more. The chain combines TRBV6-6 with TRBJ2-3; 11 bases line up with TRBD2. Looked up from germline, CDR1 is MNHNY and CDR2 is SVGAGI (reference sequence). The CDR3 contains 11 residues. The V and J ends lost 6 bases and 12 bases, in that order; junction bases with no gene match: 2. The CDR3 spells CASSLAGGQYF. CDR3 sequence (DNA): TGTGCCAGCAGCCTAGCGGGGGGTCAGTATTTT.

This clonotype was counted many times. This chain joins TRBV5-1 and TRBJ2-1; tentative D call: TRBD1 (6 bases). The germline V and J ends were trimmed by 0 bases and 3 bases, with 10 bases remaining between them. Germline V gives CDR1 SGHRS, CDR2 YFSETQ. The CDR3 extends over 15 amino acids. This CDR3 reads CASSLDTGHYNEQFF. The CDR3 DNA reads TGCGCCAGCAGCTTGGACACAGGGCACTACAATGAGCAGTTCTTC.

This clonotype was observed at least ten times. The rearrangement joins TRBV11-3 to TRBJ2-7; the D gene is possibly TRBD2 (6 bases). The germline V gene encodes CDR1 SGHNT and CDR2 YENEEA. The V end lost 3 bases, the J end lost 4 bases, and 16 bases lay between the germline ends. This CDR3 has 15 residues. The DNA for the CDR3 is TGTGCCAGCAGCTTTCGCTCGGGAGTGGATTACGAGCAGTACTTC. Protein: CASSFRSGVDYEQYF.

In this sample, this clonotype turned up many times. The CDR3 loop is CASSYDPQLNTEAFF. The CDR3 DNA is TGTGCCAGCAGCTACGATCCACAGCTTAACACTGAAGCTTTCTTT. The chain carries TRBV7-9 and TRBJ1-1; D gene ambiguous. V dropped 4 bases and J dropped 2 bases, with 14 bases sitting between them. Germline CDR1 and CDR2: SEHNR and FQNEAQ (reference sequence). This CDR3 has 15 residues.

J is TRBJ2-3 and V is TRBV6-4; 11 bases align to TRBD1. The CDR3 runs 17 residues. The germline gives CDR1 MRHNA, CDR2 SNTAGT. V lost 6 bases to trimming and J lost 0 bases; unmatched junction nucleotides: 8. CDR3 in DNA: TGTGCCAGCAGCTGGGACAGGGGGTCAACGAGCACAGATACGCAGTATTTT. Translation: CASSWDRGSTSTDTQYF.